These 16 T cell receptor beta chains originate from one sample sequenced in a study of shared clonotypes between healthy human individuals. Clones were read by immunoSEQ multiplex PCR, and TCRdb kept only the in-frame ones, dropping some. The sample has approximately 1,500,000 clones, 95% to 99% seen once. Sequencing was done on a sample of naive CD4+ T cells sorted from blood. Documented subset: CD45RA+ positively selected. These receptor sequences come from a man aged 25 to 40 in good health.

This chain joins TRBV29-1 and TRBJ2-7, with TRBD2 matching over 7 bases. This CDR3 is 15 amino acids long. Germline CDR1 SQVTM, CDR2 ANQGSEA. J gave up 3 bases and V 4 bases, and 12 bases lay outside the gene matches. For the CDR3, the DNA is TGCAGCGTTGCAGGGCGACTAGCAGATAACTACGAGCAGTACTTC. Its translation is CSVAGRLADNYEQYF.

The chain carries TRBV7-9 and TRBJ1-4; a possible D gene is TRBD1 (5 bases). The CDR3 length is 16 residues. V gave up 2 bases and J gave up 0 bases, with 10 bases separating them. CDR1 SEHNR and CDR2 FQNEAQ come from the germline V gene (reference sequence). CDR3 loop: CASSLTGAATNEKLFF. For the CDR3, the DNA is TGTGCCAGCAGCTTAACAGGAGCAGCAACTAATGAAAAACTGTTTTTT.

The chain uses TRBV29-1 and TRBJ2-7; 10 bases agree with TRBD2. The J segment lost 8 bases and the V segment lost 4 bases, leaving 5 bases of the junction unmatched. The CDR3 totals 12 residues. Germline V gene data show CDR1 as SQVTM and CDR2 as ANQGSEA. In nucleotides, the CDR3 is TGCAGCGTTGGTAGCGGGAGGTGGCAGCAGTACTTC. It specifies CSVGSGRWQQYF.

The V call is TRBV4-1, the J call TRBJ2-5, with TRBD1 as a possible D gene (5 bases). This CDR3 is built from 14 residues. Trimming took off 3 bases at V and 14 bases at J, with 22 bases between the two ends. The V gene's germline CDR1 is MGHRA and CDR2 YSYEKL. The CDR3 coding sequence is TGCGCCAGCAGCCACCCCCCTCAAGGGGCAGGATCATACTTC. Amino acid sequence: CASSHPPQGAGSYF.

This clone was detected a few times. V and J are TRBV10-2 and TRBJ1-5, with D uncertain. The germline V and J ends were trimmed by 1 base and 1 base, with 11 bases remaining between them. This CDR3 spans 16 amino acids. Germline V gene lookup returns CDR1 WSHSY and CDR2 SAAADI. In DNA, the CDR3 is TGCGCCAGCAGTGAGTATTGGGTGGGGAGCAATCAGCCCCAGCATTTT. Encoded protein: CASSEYWVGSNQPQHF.

The CDR3 loop is CASSLQPGTGIDEQFF. The CDR3 nucleotides read TGTGCCAGCAGCCTACAGCCCGGGACAGGGATCGATGAGCAGTTCTTC. This chain joins TRBV7-9 and TRBJ2-1; 9 bases are shared with TRBD1. This CDR3 spans 16 amino acids. Germline V gene lookup returns CDR1 SEHNR and CDR2 FQNEAQ (reference sequence). V shed 5 bases and J 8 bases; nucleotides not matched to a gene: 13.

The chain carries TRBV9 and TRBJ2-7; a possible D gene is TRBD1 (6 bases). V lost 0 bases and J lost 2, with 15 bases in between. From germline, CDR1 is SGDLS and CDR2 YYNGEE. The CDR3 contains 16 residues. The CDR3 here is CASSVAGDIPPYEQYF. The CDR3 coding sequence is TGTGCCAGCAGCGTAGCCGGGGACATACCACCCTACGAGCAGTACTTC.

The J gene is TRBJ2-3, the V gene TRBV5-1, with 11 bases fitting TRBD2. Germline V CDR1 and CDR2: SGHRS, YFSETQ. Germline trimming cut 1 base from V and 4 bases from J; bases unmatched to any gene: 11. CDR3 size: 18 residues. CDR3 protein: CASSLMTSGAGGPDTQYF. CDR3 DNA: TGCGCCAGCAGCTTGATGACTAGCGGGGCGGGTGGGCCAGATACGCAGTATTTT.

This sequence joins TRBV14 and TRBJ2-7; the D is unclear. This CDR3 is 11 amino acids long. The ends were cut back, 1 base at V and 6 bases at J, with 4 bases in the middle. The germline V gene encodes CDR1 SGHDN and CDR2 FVKESK. The CDR3 DNA follows: TGTGCCAGCAGCCAAGGACTCGAGCAGTACTTC. Protein product: CASSQGLEQYF. The variable domain in full, completed from reference TRBV14 and TRBJ2-7, reads EAGVTQFPSHSVIEKGQTVTLRCDPISGHDNLYWYRRVMGKEIKFLLHFVKESKQDESGMPNNRFLAERTGGTYSTLKVQPAELEDSGVYFCASSQGLEQYFGPGTRLTVT.

V is TRBV5-4 and J is TRBJ2-1, with TRBD1 as a possible D gene (6 bases). Germline V gene lookup returns CDR1 SGHNT and CDR2 YYREEE (reference sequence). V gave up 7 bases and J gave up 6 bases, with 26 bases separating them. There are 17 residues in the CDR3. The CDR3 sequence: CASGLGFLGALGNEQFF. CDR3 bases: TGTGCCAGCGGCCTAGGATTCTTGGGGGCGCTTGGCAATGAGCAGTTCTTC.

The chain recombines TRBV28 with TRBJ1-1; D is uncertain. Per germline, CDR1 MDHEN and CDR2 SYDVKM. This CDR3 has 15 residues. V lost 5 bases and J 3 bases, leaving 16 bases between the germline ends. Here the CDR3 DNA reads TGTGCCAGCAGTATTTACAGATCCGGGTACACTGAAGCTTTCTTT. Residues: CASSIYRSGYTEAFF.

This CDR3 reads CASSSLGTGVKETQYF. In DNA, the CDR3 is TGTGCCAGCAGCTCCCTTGGGACAGGGGTGAAGGAGACCCAGTACTTC. The V and J genes are TRBV28 and TRBJ2-5; 10 bases are shared with TRBD1. Germline CDR1 reads MDHEN; CDR2 reads SYDVKM. The CDR3 runs to 16 residues. The V and J ends lost 6 bases and 5 bases, in that order; junction bases with no gene match: 12.

The CDR3 loop is CASSKWNYGYTF. Here the CDR3 DNA reads TGCGCCAGCAGTAAATGGAACTATGGCTACACCTTC. The rearrangement links TRBV23-1 to TRBJ1-2; no firm D call. TRBV23-1 is treated as an ORF (open reading frame) with a function not yet certain. The germline V and J ends were trimmed by 5 bases and 2 bases, with 6 bases remaining between them. The CDR3 runs to 12 residues.

The rearrangement uses TRBV15 and TRBJ1-1, with D uncertain. The V gene's germline CDR1 is LNHNV and CDR2 YYDKDF (reference sequence). V was clipped by 3 bases and J by 3 bases, with 14 bases between them. CDR3 length: 15 residues. The CDR3 region has the DNA TGTGCCACCAGCAGCAGTGTAAGCGGGGACACTGAAGCTTTCTTT. Its translation is CATSSSVSGDTEAFF.

The rearrangement links TRBV2 to TRBJ2-7; 12 bases fit TRBD2. V lost 7 bases and J lost 0; bases outside the gene matches: 4. The CDR3 runs 15 residues. CDR1 is SNHLY, CDR2 FYNNEI, per germline. CDR3 bases: TGTGCCAGCATGGAGACTAGCGGGAGCTCCTACGAGCAGTACTTC. Translation gives CASMETSGSSYEQYF.

The V gene is TRBV5-1, the J gene TRBJ2-5; D remains unclear. Per the germline V gene, CDR1 is SGHRS and CDR2 is YFSETQ. The CDR3 runs to 14 residues. Trimming pared 0 bases from V and 1 base from J, leaving 7 bases between. In nucleotides, the CDR3 is TGCGCCAGCAGCTTGGACGGCAGCCAAGAGACCCAGTACTTC. It yields the protein CASSLDGSQETQYF.